Listed below are T cell receptor beta chains from one sample, sequenced in a study of regulatory T cells in long-lasting Graves disease. TCRdb re-called the multiplex PCR reads through MiXCR, storing one row per CDR3 protein. The repertoire holds 250,000 to 300,000 distinct CDR3 sequences, with 15% to 20% as singletons. The same data also went into a second study, on T cells in Graves' hyperthyroidism and ophthalmopathy.

The source material was peripheral blood mononuclear cells (PBMCs), sampled at new diagnosis, from a patient treated with antithyroid drugs. These receptors all come from a woman aged 30 to 39 with Graves disease. The CDR3 runs from the conserved cysteine through the conserved F or W. The D gene is left open where the match is weak. Clone size is given for some rows only: seen once, a few or many times, or a class if the clone is expanded.

>TRBJ2-3|many|TRBD2|TRBV6-1
CASNTPSGGAGDTQYF
TGTGCCAGCAATACCCCGAGCGGGGGGGCAGGAGATACGCAGTATTTT
>TRBJ1-2|many|.|TRBV11-2
CASSPIRAGYGYTF
TGTGCCAGCAGCCCGATCCGGGCGGGGTATGGCTACACCTTC
>TRBJ2-3|few|.|TRBV25-1
CASSDLSTMGLTQYF
TGTGCCAGCAGTGATCTCTCTACAATGGGGTTGACGCAGTATTTT
>TRBJ2-3|many|.|TRBV5-5
CASSLGLAGGSSTDTQYF
TGTGCCAGCAGCTTGGGACTGGCAGGCGGCTCTAGCACAGATACGCAGTATTTT
>TRBJ2-7|few|.|TRBV27
CASIQGYEQYF
TGTGCCAGCATCCAGGGTTACGAGCAGTACTTC
>TRBJ1-2|many|.|TRBV12-3/TRBV12-4
CASSFSRNGYTF
TGTGCCAGCAGTTTCTCGCGAAATGGCTACACCTTC
>TRBJ2-7|many|.|TRBV20-1
CSAIKTYEQYF
TGCAGTGCTATTAAGACCTACGAGCAGTACTTC
>TRBJ1-4|many|.|TRBV7-2
CASSLGGPGSEKLFF
TGTGCCAGCAGCTTAGGGGGGCCAGGGTCCGAAAAACTGTTTTTT
>TRBJ1-5|many|.|TRBV19
CASSPRREKGGNQPQHF
TGTGCCAGTAGTCCACGGCGAGAGAAAGGGGGAAATCAGCCCCAGCATTTT
>TRBJ2-1|.|.|TRBV7-8
CASSPARDNEQFF
TGTGCCAGCAGCCCCGCTCGAGACAATGAGCAGTTCTTC
>TRBJ1-4|many|.|TRBV11-2
CASSLPYTEATNEKLFF
TGTGCCAGCAGCTTACCATACACAGAAGCAACTAATGAAAAACTGTTTTTT
>TRBJ1-5|many|.|TRBV7-9
CASSSVSDVQPQHF
TGTGCCAGCAGTAGCGTGTCGGACGTACAGCCCCAGCATTTT
>TRBJ1-1|.|TRBD1|TRBV7-8
CASSLETGPEAFF
TGTGCCAGCAGCTTAGAGACAGGGCCTGAAGCTTTCTTT
>TRBJ2-3|many|.|TRBV7-8
CASSPMDTQYF
TGTGCCAGCAGTCCCATGGATACGCAGTATTTT
>TRBJ1-1|many|.|TRBV7-9
CASSFGGGVNTEAFF
TGTGCCAGCAGCTTTGGTGGGGGAGTGAACACTGAAGCTTTCTTT
>TRBJ2-3|many|TRBD1|TRBV2
CASSGQGVADTQYF
TGTGCCAGCAGTGGTCAGGGGGTAGCAGATACGCAGTATTTT
>TRBJ1-1|many|.|TRBV19
CASSPMNTEAFF
TGTGCCAGTAGTCCCATGAACACTGAAGCTTTCTTT
>TRBJ1-3|many|.|TRBV11-2
CASSLEERVSGNTIYF
TGTGCCAGCAGCTTAGAGGAGAGGGTCTCTGGAAACACCATATATTTT
>TRBJ2-2|many|.|TRBV20-1
CSARDRGRTGELFF
TGCAGTGCTAGAGATCGGGGTAGAACCGGGGAGCTGTTTTTT
>TRBJ1-1|many|.|TRBV20-1
CSARVGGVGTEAFF
TGCAGTGCTAGAGTAGGTGGAGTAGGCACTGAAGCTTTCTTT
>TRBJ2-7|.|.|TRBV4-1
CASSQGLRGSYEQYF
TGCGCCAGCAGCCAAGGGTTGAGGGGCTCCTACGAGCAGTACTTC
>TRBJ1-2|.|.|TRBV7-8
CASSGTSDYGYTF
TGTGCCAGCAGTGGGACATCCGACTATGGCTACACCTTC
>TRBJ2-7|many|.|TRBV7-2
CASSLAGGTYEQYF
TGTGCCAGCAGCTTAGCCGGGGGAACATACGAGCAGTACTTC
>TRBJ1-1|many|.|TRBV18
CASSPLNGLNTEAFF
TGTGCCAGCTCACCCCTGAACGGACTGAACACTGAAGCTTTCTTT
>TRBJ2-5|many|.|TRBV5-1
CASSLFQGRETQYF
TGCGCCAGCAGCTTGTTTCAGGGTAGGGAGACCCAGTACTTC
>TRBJ2-1|few|TRBD2|TRBV7-9
CAGSFGLRVLAGEHEQFF
TGTGCCGGCAGCTTTGGTCTCAGGGTCCTAGCGGGGGAACATGAGCAGTTCTTC
>TRBJ2-7|many|.|TRBV7-3
CASSPGGGYEQYF
TGTGCCAGCAGCCCAGGGGGGGGGTACGAGCAGTACTTC
>TRBJ2-5|many|TRBD1|TRBV20-1
CSARDLARTGEETQYF
TGCAGTGCTAGAGATCTCGCGCGGACAGGGGAAGAGACCCAGTACTTC
>TRBJ2-7|many|TRBD2|TRBV20-1
CSASLAGMLYEQYF
TGCAGTGCTAGCCTAGCGGGCATGCTCTACGAGCAGTACTTC
>TRBJ1-3|.|.|TRBV5-1
CASSFVVGGSGNTIYF
TGCGCCAGCAGCTTCGTCGTCGGGGGTTCTGGAAACACCATATATTTT
>TRBJ2-5|many|.|TRBV18
CASSPRQQQETQYF
TGTGCCAGCTCACCTCGGCAGCAACAGGAGACCCAGTACTTC
>TRBJ2-5|many|TRBD2|TRBV6-2/TRBV6-3
CASSYAGLAGPQETQYF
TGTGCCAGCAGTTACGCGGGACTAGCGGGGCCCCAAGAGACCCAGTACTTC
>TRBJ2-5|many|.|TRBV20-1
CSAREGGQETQYF
TGCAGTGCTAGGGAGGGGGGGCAAGAGACCCAGTACTTC
>TRBJ2-7|few|TRBD1|TRBV5-4
CASSRGGTGSYEQYF
TGTGCCAGCAGCCGAGGGGGGACAGGGAGCTACGAGCAGTACTTC
>TRBJ1-2|few|.|TRBV9
CASSVGPDPSYGYTF
TGTGCCAGCAGCGTGGGCCCAGATCCCTCCTATGGCTACACCTTC
>TRBJ2-4|many|TRBD2|TRBV3-1
CASSATLTSIQYF
TGTGCCAGCAGCGCAACCTTGACTAGCATCCAGTACTTC
>TRBJ2-7|few|TRBD2|TRBV27
CASSLGLAGMQYF
TGTGCCAGCAGTTTGGGCCTAGCGGGAATGCAGTACTTC
>TRBJ2-7|many|TRBD1|TRBV18
CASSSGTGDYEQYF
TGTGCCAGCTCAAGTGGGACAGGGGACTACGAGCAGTACTTC
>TRBJ1-2|many|TRBD1|TRBV3-1
CASSHDRDRGRVGYTF
TGTGCCAGCAGCCATGACCGGGACAGGGGACGAGTCGGCTACACCTTC
>TRBJ1-2|many|.|TRBV6-2/TRBV6-3
CASSEGDWGYTF
TGTGCCAGCAGTGAGGGGGATTGGGGCTACACCTTC
>TRBJ1-1|many|.|TRBV5-1
CASSRLGRNTEAFF
TGCGCCAGCAGCCGACTGGGGAGGAACACTGAAGCTTTCTTT
>TRBJ2-1|few|TRBD2|TRBV20-1
CSAASGGEVEQFF
TGCAGTGCGGCTAGCGGGGGAGAGGTTGAGCAGTTCTTC
>TRBJ1-1|many|.|TRBV11-2
CASSLEPSMNTEAFF
TGTGCCAGCAGCTTAGAACCAAGCATGAACACTGAAGCTTTCTTT
>TRBJ1-4|many|TRBD1|TRBV12-3/TRBV12-4
CASSPDREATNEKLFF
TGTGCCAGCAGTCCGGACAGGGAAGCTACTAATGAAAAACTGTTTTTT
>TRBJ2-7|.|TRBD2|TRBV4-2
CASSHNSGTAHEQYF
TGTGCCAGCAGCCACAATAGCGGGACCGCCCACGAGCAGTACTTC
>TRBJ1-1|many|.|TRBV15
CATSRPTANTEAFF
TGTGCCACCAGCAGGCCAACAGCCAACACTGAAGCTTTCTTT
>TRBJ2-1|.|TRBD2|TRBV2
CASSEAGGMDEQFF
TGTGCCAGCAGTGAAGCGGGGGGGATGGATGAGCAGTTCTTC
>TRBJ2-1|many|TRBD1|TRBV11-3
CASSLSQGANNEQFF
TGTGCCAGCAGCTTAAGCCAGGGGGCGAATAATGAGCAGTTCTTC
>TRBJ2-5|few|.|TRBV5-1
CASSDVQTQYF
TGCGCCAGCAGCGACGTCCAGACCCAGTACTTC
>TRBJ1-2|many|.|TRBV27
CASSLAAGRHYGYTF
TGTGCCAGCAGTTTGGCGGCCGGGCGTCACTATGGCTACACCTTC